The 10 T cell receptor beta chains below were found in one sample sequenced in a study of patients and donors after allogeneic stem cell transplantation. Each CDR3 protein is one row after TCRdb ran MiXCR on the RT-PCR reads. In the table there are roughly 880,000 distinct CDR3 sequences, roughly 18% of which are singletons. The specimen sequenced was blood, either unsorted or a sorted T cell fraction (not recorded which). The receptors shown here come from a human donor who was either an allogeneic HSCT recipient or a stem cell or donor lymphocyte infusion donor (not recorded which). It is not recorded whose cells these are; they may come from a transplant donor.

The chain uses TRBV27 and TRBJ1-1; D is uncertain. Trimming cost V 2 bases and J 2 bases, with 9 bases left between them. CDR1 is MNHEY and CDR2 is SMNVEV in the germline V gene (reference sequence). The CDR3 length is 14 residues. CDR3 loop: CASSLTSGNTEAFF. CDR3 sequence (DNA): TGTGCCAGCAGTTTAACTTCGGGTAACACTGAAGCTTTCTTT.

The chain combines TRBV19 with TRBJ2-5; D gene uncertain. CDR1 and CDR2 from the germline V gene are LNHDA and SQIVND (reference sequence). This CDR3 contains 12 residues. V lost 3 bases and J 2 bases, leaving 4 bases between the germline ends. Here the CDR3 DNA reads TGTGCCAGTAGTATGACACAAGAGACCCAGTACTTC. This sequence encodes CASSMTQETQYF.

This clonotype was seen many times. The genes are TRBV7-9 and TRBJ2-2, with TRBD2 as a possible D gene (5 bases). V was shortened by 5 bases and J by 6 bases, with 22 bases between the two germline ends. CDR1 and CDR2 from the germline V gene are SEHNR and FQNEAQ (reference sequence). This CDR3 is 17 amino acids long. CDR3 residues: CASSTRRGPNSAGELFF. CDR3 bases: TGTGCCAGCAGCACACGCAGAGGGCCGAATAGCGCCGGGGAGCTGTTTTTT.

This clonotype was picked up a small number of times. DNA for the CDR3: TGTGCCAGCAGCCAGGGACTAGAGGTGGAGCAGTTCTTC. This translates into CASSQGLEVEQFF. The chain links TRBV7-8 to TRBJ2-1, with 8 nucleotides matching TRBD2. The CDR3 extends over 13 amino acids. V was clipped by 5 bases and J by 10 bases; unmatched bases: 7. Germline CDR1 reads SGHVS; CDR2 reads FQNEAQ.

This clonotype was picked up a small number of times. The junction shows a germline mismatch at one end, possibly a read error. The rearrangement uses TRBV20-1 and TRBJ2-1; 8 nucleotides line up with TRBD2. This CDR3 contains 14 residues. Germline V gene data show CDR1 as DFQATT and CDR2 as SNEGSKA (reference sequence). CDR3 loop: CSSSGPSPYNEQFF. CDR3 coding DNA: TGCAGTTCTAGCGGGCCCTCGCCCTACAATGAGCAGTTCTTC.

The gene calls are TRBV12-3 or TRBV12-4 and TRBJ2-5, with D tentatively TRBD2 (5 bases). The ends were cut back, 1 base at V and 2 bases at J, with 11 bases in the middle. There are 15 residues in the CDR3. The CDR3 loop is CASSLGLQTQETQYF. CDR3 nucleotides: TGTGCCAGCAGTTTAGGACTACAGACTCAAGAGACCCAGTACTTC.

The chain employs TRBV5-6 and TRBJ2-4; 10 nucleotides match TRBD2. The CDR3 is 17 residues long. Per the germline V gene, CDR1 is SGHDT and CDR2 is YYEEEE. Trimming took 1 base from V and 3 from J; bases not matched to a gene: 7. The CDR3 DNA is TGTGCCAGCAGCTTGATAGTAGCGGGGGGTCACAAAAACATTCAGTACTTC. Translated, it gives CASSLIVAGGHKNIQYF.

This clonotype was found many times. The V call is TRBV12-3 or TRBV12-4, the J call TRBJ1-2; 10 bases are shared with TRBD1. Trimming removed 4 bases from V and 5 bases from J; junction bases left unmatched: 10. The CDR3 is made up of 16 amino acids. The CDR3 DNA is TGTGCCAGCAGTTCCGACCGGGACAGGGGAGGGTATGGCTACACCTTC. Translated: CASSSDRDRGGYGYTF.

The V gene is TRBV9, the J gene TRBJ2-2; the D gene is possibly TRBD2 (5 bases). Germline V gene data show CDR1 as SGDLS and CDR2 as YYNGEE. CDR3 length: 16 amino acids. Deletions cut 0 bases from V and 3 bases from J, with 12 bases between. The CDR3 DNA reads TGTGCCAGCAGCGTAGTAGGAACGGGGTACACCGGGGAGCTGTTTTTT. Translated, it gives CASSVVGTGYTGELFF.

This chain uses TRBV9 with TRBJ2-2; D possibly uses TRBD1 or TRBD2 (5 bases each). The V gene's germline CDR1 is SGDLS and CDR2 YYNGEE. V lost 2 bases and J lost 4, with 21 bases in between. This CDR3 has 18 residues. This CDR3 reads CASSVLFYSAGSTGELFF. As DNA, the CDR3 is TGTGCCAGCAGCGTTCTCTTTTATAGTGCAGGGAGCACCGGGGAGCTGTTTTTT.